A single T cell receptor beta chain is shown here with its context. Its binding antigen is unknown. Base-call qualities are not available, and no considerably larger clone is one nucleotide away. The data were taken from a study of cytomegalovirus exposure and HLA in healthy donors (dated by TCRdb to the late 2010s). Turning to the overall study: An earlier analysis of approximately 590 of the donors reported about 250 Gb of sequence data and more than 90 million unique TCR beta sequences from 150 million to 200 million T cells. Approximately 330 gigabases of sequencing data and around 80 million unique TCR sequences made up an early release that covered 500 to 700 HLA-typed donors. Of the roughly 400 genotyped donors, 65% to 90% were placed in the genetic ancestry cluster associated with self-reported Caucasian donors. The study aimed to test whether cataloging public T cell receptors could reveal signatures of past pathogen exposure. The study profiled the T cell repertoires of 550 to 700 subjects by immunosequencing and related them to cytomegalovirus serostatus. A separate validation cohort of 90 to 150 different subjects was used in addition to the roughly 640-subject first cohort. The study combined high-throughput TCR immunosequencing, statistical association of individual TCRs with disease status, and machine learning to predict cytomegalovirus infection status. A later analysis re-analyzed previously published TCR beta repertoires from 650 to 800 donors and added high-resolution HLA genotyping to study TCR occurrence patterns. Rather than drawing on any new phenotypic data, the later analysis identified candidate immune exposures from TCR beta sequences and the way those sequences occurred across donors. An earlier analysis of around 540 of the donors applied high-throughput TCR beta sequencing to assess whether each TCR beta V gene segment acted as functional or pseudogenic. Donor age, sex, ethnicity and CMV serostatus were compiled together with the repertoire data. Genome-wide SNP genotypes for about 60% of the roughly 700 donors were used in a later genetic analysis, which treated that subset as a discovery cohort. All discovery cohort repertoires had been generated using a single sequencing platform. HLA typing included class I and class II loci at four-digit resolution. The number of typed donors differed by locus: roughly 620-630 for A, B, C, DRB1 and DQB1; 522 for DQA1; 600 to 610 for DPA1; and about 450 for DPB1. Roughly 5 DR-DQ haplotypes were handled as single units for association and clustering because linkage in the cohort was strong. Among 350 to 400 genotyped donors of the cohort, an average of about 240,000 unique TCR beta nucleotide sequences were sequenced per donor, roughly 18% of them non-productive. The paper's findings and limits, for the study overall: In a later analysis, over 15,000 TCR beta sequences were associated with specific HLA alleles at a false discovery rate of 0.05. The presence/absence analyses assumed that sequencing depth was roughly uniform across donors, and that assumption may not be true. When HLA alleles, especially DR and DQ, strongly co-occurred, attributing TCR associations to individual alleles was difficult. In a later analysis, most CMV-associated TCR beta chains were found to appear HLA-restricted, with HLA associations seemingly driven largely by CMV exposure. This cohort had only TCR beta chains sequenced, and the lack of alpha or paired-chain data limited which features could be detected. Several of the top co-occurrence clusters appeared to be linked to parvovirus B19, influenza, CMV and Epstein-Barr virus, according to a later analysis. In a later genetic analysis, a missense DCLRE1C variant was associated with V-gene and J-gene trimming of TCR beta chains, and the association was replicated in an independent cohort. While some public TCRs were present in many individuals, most TCR sequences turned up only very rarely across donors. Some IMGT-functional V segments, including TRBV6-2 and TRBV6-3, could not be distinguished by the 87-base-pair reads and were therefore excluded. A further reported finding was that TCR beta sequences accurately predicted the HLA-A and HLA-B alleles for most subjects in the first cohort. According to the authors, the approach could potentially be generalized to other disease states and immunological phenotypes. In vitro tests confirmed that three of the cytomegalovirus-associated TCR beta chains recognize cytomegalovirus antigens. A later genetic analysis reported fewer N-insertions in productive TCRs among donors in an Asian-associated ancestry cluster than the roughly 700-donor mean. Correlated functional status among segregating V segments might be attributable to linkage disequilibrium, but an unknown experimental factor could not be ruled out. In an earlier analysis of about 600 of the donors, most TCR beta V segments appeared in productive rearrangements about 90% or about 30% of the time, broadly matching IMGT annotations. In a later analysis, the rate of TCR association differed among HLA loci, with DRB1 alleles having the most associated TCRs and HLA-C alleles having the fewest. Around 16 rarely observed V segments, including chromosome 9 orphons, were excluded from the earlier analysis of about 500 of the donors because counts were too low. A cluster of highly shared sequence variants was judged likely to be a technical artifact of the sequencing pipeline. The classifier was reported to diagnose cytomegalovirus status with high specificity and sensitivity in both the original and validation cohorts. A later analysis found that HLA-associated TCR beta chains were more clonally expanded and had lower generation probabilities than equally common non-associated chains. CMV serostatus was the only immune exposure information available for the cohort. In the study, around 150 TCR beta chains were listed as associated with cytomegalovirus. Because some donors lacked HLA typing at each locus, the association tests relied only on the typed subset.

The library was built by means of the immunoSEQ multiplex PCR assay. A mixture of 60 forward primers for TCR Vbeta segments and 13 reverse primers for TCR Jbeta segments was used in the multiplex PCR. A multiplex PCR assay on genomic DNA amplified the CDR3 region of rearranged TCR beta genes. The amplified TCR beta libraries were sequenced on the Illumina HiSeq System as 87-base-pair reads. The paper's data handling went like this. Across the roughly 640 repertoires, a later analysis counted 80 million or so unique TCR beta chains, 8.5 million to 12 million of which were shared by at least two donors. Raw reads were error-corrected and collapsed into unique sequences with a nearest-neighbor algorithm that merged closely related sequences to remove PCR and sequencing errors. To assign V, D and J gene segments, CDR3 sequences were aligned to IMGT reference sequences. For a sequence to be retained, a match of at least six nucleotides to both a V gene segment and a J gene segment was required. A rearrangement was called productive if the CDR3 had no stop codons and remained in frame with V and J, and every other rearrangement was called non-productive. Following IMGT convention, CDR3 was defined as the stretch from the second conserved V-encoded cysteine to the conserved J-encoded phenylalanine. The earlier analysis of approximately 500 of the donors excluded sequences that lacked an unambiguous match to a single V gene segment. An earlier analysis of approximately 590 of the donors called V segments functional above 56.7% productive rearrangements and segregating when the between-donor standard deviation exceeded 5%. To diagnose cytomegalovirus status from the catalog of TCR beta chain sequences, a statistical classification framework was built. A later analysis assigned V and J genes by comparing TCR nucleotide sequences with IMGT/GENE-DB human TR gene sequences. The TCRdist pipeline was used in a later analysis to assign CDR3 sequences and most-parsimonious VDJ recombination scenarios. In a later analysis, every TCR beta chain was defined by the combination of its CDR3 amino acid sequence and its V-gene family, and reads without a unique V-gene family were dropped. A later analysis removed 550 to 650 highly shared, low-generation-probability nucleotide sequences to deal with suspected cross-contamination and a sequencing artifact. In a later analysis, a clonal expansion index for each public chain was calculated from normalized within-repertoire ranks of inferred template counts. In a later analysis, generation probabilities were computed with a VDJ recombination model fitted to out-of-frame rearrangements, and the resulting probabilities were checked against IGoR. In a later analysis, hypergeometric tests were used to score TCR-TCR, TCR-HLA and TCR-CMV co-occurrence, with a repertoire-size bias correction applied to TCR pairs. In a later analysis, false discovery rates were estimated by permuting HLA or CMV assignments 20 times. In a later analysis, co-occurring TCRs were grouped with DBSCAN, and TCRdist sequence similarity was added when clustering was performed within HLA-allele-positive subsets. Repertoires with fewer than 30,000 or more than 120,000 public chains, plus five repertoires with anomalous nucleotide sharing, were excluded from co-occurrence clustering. Not all clones reach the TCRdb copy of this immuneACCESS table, which keeps in-frame sequences only. Checked studies attribute under half of the gap to unresolved V genes and leave the rest unexplained. The V and J calls and the clone size are those of that table, but D and trimming were determined from the DNA. This sample has approximately 190,000 clones in its table, and around 87% of those were observed once. The ten largest clones represent over 1% of the sample.

The cohort consisted of hundreds of healthy bone marrow donors. Cohort members were all nominally healthy when sampled, although unrecorded immune exposures were likely present. The donor tested CMV seronegative and was one of the 352 seronegative cohort members. A peripheral blood sample was collected from each donor, and TCR beta sequencing was performed on peripheral blood mononuclear cells. The Qiagen DNeasy Blood Extraction Kit was used to extract genomic DNA from the blood cell samples. The germline V gene (reference sequence) provides CDR1 MNHNY and CDR2 SVGAGI. V is cut back by 5 bases and J by 0 bases, with 5 bases in the junction unmatched. The CDR3 starts with the cysteine, ends with the phenylalanine, and has 15 residues. Here the CDR3 DNA is all that survives: 45 bases in frame from base 1.

Sequences were obtained from PBMCs. This chain joins TRBV6-6 to TRBJ2-7; the central 9 bases match TRBD1. The receptor was derived from a young man in good health and CMV-seronegative. The CDR3 region reads CASSEGQGLSYEQYF. The DNA reads as follows: TGTGCCAGCAGTGAGGGACAGGGCCTCTCCTACGAGCAGTACTTC.